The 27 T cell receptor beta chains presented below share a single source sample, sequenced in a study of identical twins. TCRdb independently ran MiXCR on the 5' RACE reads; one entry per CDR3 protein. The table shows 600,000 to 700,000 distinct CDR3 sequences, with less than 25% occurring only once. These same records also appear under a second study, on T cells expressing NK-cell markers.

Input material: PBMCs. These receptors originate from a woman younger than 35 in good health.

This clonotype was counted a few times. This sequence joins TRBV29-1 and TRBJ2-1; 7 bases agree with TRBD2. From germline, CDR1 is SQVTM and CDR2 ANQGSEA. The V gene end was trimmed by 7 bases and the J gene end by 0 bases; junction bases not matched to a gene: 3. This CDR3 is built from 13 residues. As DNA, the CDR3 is TGCAGCGGATGCGGGAGCTCCTACAATGAGCAGTTCTTC. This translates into CSGCGSSYNEQFF.

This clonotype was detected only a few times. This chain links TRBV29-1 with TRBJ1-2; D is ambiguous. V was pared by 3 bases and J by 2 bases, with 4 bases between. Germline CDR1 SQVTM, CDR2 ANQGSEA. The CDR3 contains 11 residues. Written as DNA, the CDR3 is TGCAGCGTTGATAGAAACTATGGCTACACCTTC. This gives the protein CSVDRNYGYTF.

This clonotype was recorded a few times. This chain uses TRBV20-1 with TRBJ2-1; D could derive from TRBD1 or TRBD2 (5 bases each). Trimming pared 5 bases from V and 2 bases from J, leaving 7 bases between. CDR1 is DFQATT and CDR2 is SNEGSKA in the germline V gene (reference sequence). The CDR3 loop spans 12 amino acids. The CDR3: CSAGTTYNEQFF. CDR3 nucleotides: TGCAGTGCTGGGACCACCTACAATGAGCAGTTCTTC.

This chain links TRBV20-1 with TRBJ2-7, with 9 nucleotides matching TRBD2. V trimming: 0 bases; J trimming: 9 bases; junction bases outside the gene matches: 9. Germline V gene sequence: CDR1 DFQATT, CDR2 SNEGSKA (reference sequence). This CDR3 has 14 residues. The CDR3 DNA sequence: TGCAGTGCTAGAGATCAAGGAGCGGGGGGCGGGCAGTACTTC. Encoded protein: CSARDQGAGGGQYF.

CDR3 in amino acids: CASSHLGPHLPWEQYF. Here the CDR3 DNA reads TGCGCCAGCAGTCACCTGGGACCACATTTGCCATGGGAGCAGTACTTC. V usage is TRBV23-1 and J usage is TRBJ2-7; the D gene could be TRBD1 or TRBD2 (5 bases each). TRBV23-1 is assigned to the ORF class and has an uncertain function. The CDR3 consists of 16 residues. V was shortened by 3 bases and J by 7 bases, with 22 bases between the two germline ends.

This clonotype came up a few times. The CDR3 DNA is TGCAGTGCTCAACGACAGGGAGGGGGTCGTGAGCAGTACTTC. Its protein product is CSAQRQGGGREQYF. The V and J genes are TRBV20-1 and TRBJ2-7; D tentatively reads TRBD1 or TRBD2 (7 bases each). Germline loops: CDR1 DFQATT, CDR2 SNEGSKA (reference sequence). The CDR3 is made up of 14 amino acids. With 5 bases removed from V and 7 bases from J, the gap between germline ends came to 21 bases.

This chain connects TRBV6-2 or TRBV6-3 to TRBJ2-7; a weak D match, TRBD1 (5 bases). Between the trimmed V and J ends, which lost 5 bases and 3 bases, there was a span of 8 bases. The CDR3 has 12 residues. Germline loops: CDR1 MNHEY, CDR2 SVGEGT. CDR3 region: CASSDSIYEQYF. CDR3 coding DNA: TGTGCCAGCAGTGACAGTATCTACGAGCAGTACTTC.

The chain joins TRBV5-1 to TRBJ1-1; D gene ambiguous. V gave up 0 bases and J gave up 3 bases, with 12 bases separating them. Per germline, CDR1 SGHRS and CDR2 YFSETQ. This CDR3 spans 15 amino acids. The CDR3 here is CASSLGSRFYTEAFF. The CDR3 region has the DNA TGCGCCAGCAGCTTGGGTAGCAGGTTTTACACTGAAGCTTTCTTT. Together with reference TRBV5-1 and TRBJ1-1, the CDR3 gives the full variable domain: KAGVTQTPRYLIKTRGQQVTLSCSPISGHRSVSWYQQTPGQGLQFLFEYFSETQRNKGNFPGRFSGRQFSNSRSEMNVSTLELGDSALYLCASSLGSRFYTEAFFGQGTRLTVV.

The CDR3 DNA is TGTGCCAGCAAGCCCGACAGACTCCAAGAGACCCAGTACTTC. Translating gives CASKPDRLQETQYF. The V and J genes are TRBV27 and TRBJ2-5; D might be TRBD1 (5 bases). Trimming shortened V by 7 bases and J by 1 base, and 13 bases separated the two germline ends. CDR3 length equals 14 residues. The germline CDR1 and CDR2 sequences are MNHEY and SMNVEV (reference sequence).

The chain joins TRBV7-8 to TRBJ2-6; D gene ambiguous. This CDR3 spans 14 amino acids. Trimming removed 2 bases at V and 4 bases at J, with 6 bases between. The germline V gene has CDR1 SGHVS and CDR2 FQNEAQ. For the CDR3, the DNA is TGTGCCAGCAGCTTAATGCCCGGGGCCAACGTCCTGACTTTC. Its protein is CASSLMPGANVLTF.

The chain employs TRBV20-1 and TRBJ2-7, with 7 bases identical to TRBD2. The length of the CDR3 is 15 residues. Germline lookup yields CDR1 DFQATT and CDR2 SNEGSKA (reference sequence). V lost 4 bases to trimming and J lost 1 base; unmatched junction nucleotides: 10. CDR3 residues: CSAISGAHSSYEQYF. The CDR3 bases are TGCAGTGCTATAAGCGGGGCTCATTCATCCTACGAGCAGTACTTC.

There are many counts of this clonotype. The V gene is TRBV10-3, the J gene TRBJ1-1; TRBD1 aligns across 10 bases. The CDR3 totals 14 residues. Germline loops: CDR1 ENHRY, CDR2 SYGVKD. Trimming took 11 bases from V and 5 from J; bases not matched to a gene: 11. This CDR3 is CASRAGTGETEAFF. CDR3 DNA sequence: TGTGCCTCCCGAGCCGGGACAGGGGAGACTGAAGCTTTCTTT.

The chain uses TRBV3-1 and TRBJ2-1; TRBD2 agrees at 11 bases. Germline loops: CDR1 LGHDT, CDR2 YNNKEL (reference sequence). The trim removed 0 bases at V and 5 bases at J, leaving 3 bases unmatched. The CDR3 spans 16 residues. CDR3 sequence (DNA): TGTGCCAGCAGCCAAGATTTGACTAGCGGGAACAATGAGCAGTTCTTC. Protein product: CASSQDLTSGNNEQFF.

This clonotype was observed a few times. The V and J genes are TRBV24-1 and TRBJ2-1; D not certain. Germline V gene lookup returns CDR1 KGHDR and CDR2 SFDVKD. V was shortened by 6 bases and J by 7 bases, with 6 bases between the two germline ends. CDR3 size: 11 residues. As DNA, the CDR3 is TGTGCCACCAGTCTGGGTAATGAGCAGTTCTTC. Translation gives CATSLGNEQFF.

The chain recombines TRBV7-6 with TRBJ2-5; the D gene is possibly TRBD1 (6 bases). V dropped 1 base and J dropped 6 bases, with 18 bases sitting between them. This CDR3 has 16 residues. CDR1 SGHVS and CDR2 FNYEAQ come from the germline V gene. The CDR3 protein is CASSLEQTGIVKTQYF. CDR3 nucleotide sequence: TGTGCCAGCAGCTTAGAACAAACAGGGATAGTGAAGACCCAGTACTTC.

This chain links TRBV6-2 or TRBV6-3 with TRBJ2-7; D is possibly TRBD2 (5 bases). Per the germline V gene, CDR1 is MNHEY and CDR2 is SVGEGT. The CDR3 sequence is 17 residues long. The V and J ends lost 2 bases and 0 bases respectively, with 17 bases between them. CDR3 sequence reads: CASSYEVTGWSSYEQYF. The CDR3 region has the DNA TGTGCCAGCAGTTACGAGGTAACGGGGTGGAGCTCCTACGAGCAGTACTTC.

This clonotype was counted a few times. CDR3 in DNA: TGTGCCAGCAGGCGGGGGCACTCCTACAATGAGCAGTTCTTC. Its translation is CASRRGHSYNEQFF. The rearrangement uses TRBV6-1 and TRBJ2-1; tentatively, D is TRBD2 (7 bases). CDR1 MNHNS and CDR2 SASEGT come from the germline V gene. Trimming took 6 bases from V and 0 from J, leaving 9 bases between them. The CDR3 extends over 14 amino acids.

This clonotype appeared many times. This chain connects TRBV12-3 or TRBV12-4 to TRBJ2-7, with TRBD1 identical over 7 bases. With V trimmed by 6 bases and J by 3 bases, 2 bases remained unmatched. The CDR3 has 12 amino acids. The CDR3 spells CASSRQGYEQYF. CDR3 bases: TGTGCCAGCAGCCGACAGGGCTACGAGCAGTACTTC.

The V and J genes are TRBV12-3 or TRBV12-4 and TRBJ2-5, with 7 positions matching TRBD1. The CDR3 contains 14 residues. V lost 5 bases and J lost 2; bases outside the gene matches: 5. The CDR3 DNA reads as TGTGCCAGCAGTCCGGACAGGCAACAAGAGACCCAGTACTTC. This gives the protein CASSPDRQQETQYF.

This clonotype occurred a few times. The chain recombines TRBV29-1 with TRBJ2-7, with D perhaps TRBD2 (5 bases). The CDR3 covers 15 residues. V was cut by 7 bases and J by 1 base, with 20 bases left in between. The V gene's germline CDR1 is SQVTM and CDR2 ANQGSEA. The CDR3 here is CSGFFLRERSYEQYF. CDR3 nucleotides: TGCAGCGGTTTTTTTCTGAGGGAGAGGTCCTACGAGCAGTACTTC.

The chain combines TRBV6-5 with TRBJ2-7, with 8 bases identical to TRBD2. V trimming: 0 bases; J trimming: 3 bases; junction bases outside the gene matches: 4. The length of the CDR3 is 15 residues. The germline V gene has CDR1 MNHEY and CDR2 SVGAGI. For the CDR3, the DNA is TGTGCCAGCAGTTACTCTAGCGGGGTTAACTACGAGCAGTACTTC. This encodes CASSYSSGVNYEQYF.

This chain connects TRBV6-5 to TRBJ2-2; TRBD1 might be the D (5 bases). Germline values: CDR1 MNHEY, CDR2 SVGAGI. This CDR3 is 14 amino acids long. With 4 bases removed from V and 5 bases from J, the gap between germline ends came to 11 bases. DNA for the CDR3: TGTGCCAGCAGTTCTCAGGGAACTACCGGGGAGCTGTTTTTT. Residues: CASSSQGTTGELFF.

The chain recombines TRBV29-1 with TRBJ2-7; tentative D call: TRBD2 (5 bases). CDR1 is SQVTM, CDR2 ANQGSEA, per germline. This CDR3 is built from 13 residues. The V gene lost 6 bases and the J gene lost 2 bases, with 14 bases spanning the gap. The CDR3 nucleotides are TGCAGCGTCCCGGGCGGGTTTGCCTACGAGCAGTACTTC. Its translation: CSVPGGFAYEQYF.

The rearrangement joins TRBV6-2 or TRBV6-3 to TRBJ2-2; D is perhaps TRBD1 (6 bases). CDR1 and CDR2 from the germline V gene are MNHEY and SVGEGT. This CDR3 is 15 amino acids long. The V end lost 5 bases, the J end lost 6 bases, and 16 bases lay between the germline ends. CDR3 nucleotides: TGTGCCAGCAGTCCGGACAGAATGTCTCCCGGGGAGCTGTTTTTT. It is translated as CASSPDRMSPGELFF.

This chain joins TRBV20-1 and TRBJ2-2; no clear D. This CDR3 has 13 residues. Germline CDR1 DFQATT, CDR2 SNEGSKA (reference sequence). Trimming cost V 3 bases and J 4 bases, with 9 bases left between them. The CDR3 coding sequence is TGCAGTGCTAGCCCGACTTCCACCGGGGAGCTGTTTTTT. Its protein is CSASPTSTGELFF.

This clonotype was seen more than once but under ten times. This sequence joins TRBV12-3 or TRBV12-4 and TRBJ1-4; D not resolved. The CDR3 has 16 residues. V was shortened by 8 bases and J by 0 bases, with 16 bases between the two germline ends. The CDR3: CASSYPRTTTNEKLFF. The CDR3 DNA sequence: TGTGCCAGCTCCTACCCCAGGACGACAACTAATGAAAAACTGTTTTTT.

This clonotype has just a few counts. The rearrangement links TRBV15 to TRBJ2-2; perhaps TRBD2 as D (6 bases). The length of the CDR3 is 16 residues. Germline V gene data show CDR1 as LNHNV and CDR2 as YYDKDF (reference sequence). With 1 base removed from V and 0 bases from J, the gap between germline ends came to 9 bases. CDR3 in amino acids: CATSRVRGANTGELFF. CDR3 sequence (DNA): TGTGCCACCAGCAGAGTCCGCGGGGCGAACACCGGGGAGCTGTTTTTT.